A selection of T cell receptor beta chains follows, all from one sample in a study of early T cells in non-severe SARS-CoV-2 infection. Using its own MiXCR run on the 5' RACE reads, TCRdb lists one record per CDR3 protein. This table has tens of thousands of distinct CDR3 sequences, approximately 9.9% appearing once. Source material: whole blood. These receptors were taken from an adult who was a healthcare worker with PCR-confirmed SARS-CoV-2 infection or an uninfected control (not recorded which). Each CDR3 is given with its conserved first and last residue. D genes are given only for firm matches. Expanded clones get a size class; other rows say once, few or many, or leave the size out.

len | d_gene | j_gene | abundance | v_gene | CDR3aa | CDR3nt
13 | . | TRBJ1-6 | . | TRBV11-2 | CASSLVYSGVTHF | TGTGCCAGCAGCTTGGTGTATTCTGGTGTAACCCACTTT
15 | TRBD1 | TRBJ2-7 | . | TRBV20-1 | CSAIPRQGIAYEQYF | TGCAGTGCTATCCCCCGACAGGGAATTGCCTACGAGCAGTACTTC
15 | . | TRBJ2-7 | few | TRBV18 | CASSPPLMKNYEQYF | TGTGCCAGCTCACCACCGCTCATGAAAAACTACGAGCAGTACTTC
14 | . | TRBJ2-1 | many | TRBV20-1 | CSARDPLYYNEQFF | TGCAGTGCTAGAGACCCCCTCTACTACAATGAGCAGTTCTTC
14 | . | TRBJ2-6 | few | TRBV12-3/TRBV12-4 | CASSLAAGANVLTF | TGTGCCAGCAGTCTTGCGGCTGGGGCCAACGTCCTGACTTTC
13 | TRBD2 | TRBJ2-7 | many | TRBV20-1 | CSARGTSDYEQYF | TGCAGTGCTAGAGGGACTAGCGACTACGAGCAGTACTTC
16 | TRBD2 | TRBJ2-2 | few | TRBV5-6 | CASSLPAGANTGELFF | TGTGCCAGCAGCTTGCCAGCGGGGGCCAACACCGGGGAGCTGTTTTTT
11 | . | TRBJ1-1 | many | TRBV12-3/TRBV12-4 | CASKRTDEAFF | TGTGCCAGCAAGCGGACGGATGAAGCTTTCTTT
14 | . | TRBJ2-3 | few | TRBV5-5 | CASNLRTSTDTQYF | TGTGCCAGCAACCTCCGGACTAGCACAGATACGCAGTATTTT
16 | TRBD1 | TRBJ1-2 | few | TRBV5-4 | CASSGSWDSLNYGYTF | TGTGCCAGCAGCGGTAGTTGGGACAGCTTAAACTATGGCTACACCTTC
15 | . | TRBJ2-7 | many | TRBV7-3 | CASSPWGSDLYEQYF | TGTGCCAGCAGCCCGTGGGGGAGTGATCTCTACGAGCAGTACTTC
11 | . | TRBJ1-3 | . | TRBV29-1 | CSVRSGNTIYF | TGCAGCGTTCGTAGCGGAAACACCATATATTTT
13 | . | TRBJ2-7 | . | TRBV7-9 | CASSLAKGHEQYF | TGTGCCAGCAGCTTAGCGAAGGGCCACGAGCAGTACTTC
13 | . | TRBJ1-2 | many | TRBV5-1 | CASSPSTVDGYTF | TGCGCCAGCAGCCCTTCGACCGTGGATGGCTACACCTTC
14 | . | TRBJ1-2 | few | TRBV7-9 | CASSLVLANYGYTF | TGTGCCAGCAGCTTAGTTCTGGCTAACTATGGCTACACCTTC
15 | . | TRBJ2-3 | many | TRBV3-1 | CASSQQGISWVGQYF | TGTGCCAGCAGCCAGCAGGGGATAAGTTGGGTAGGGCAGTATTTT
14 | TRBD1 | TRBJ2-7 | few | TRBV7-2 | CASSLRDRVFEQYF | TGTGCCAGCAGCTTGAGGGACAGGGTATTTGAGCAGTACTTC
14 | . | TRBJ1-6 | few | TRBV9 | CASSPGLENSPLHF | TGTGCCAGCAGCCCCGGACTAGAGAACTCACCCCTCCACTTT
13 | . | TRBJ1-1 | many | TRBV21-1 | CASSKVQQHEAFF | TGTGCCAGCAGCAAAGTCCAGCAACACGAAGCTTTCTTT
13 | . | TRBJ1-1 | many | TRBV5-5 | CASSSSVQGEAFF | TGTGCCAGCAGCTCCTCGGTACAGGGTGAAGCTTTCTTT
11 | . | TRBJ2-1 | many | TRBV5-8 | CASRRGNEQFF | TGTGCCAGCAGGCGGGGAAATGAGCAGTTCTTC
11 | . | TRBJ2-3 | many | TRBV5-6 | CASSLTDTQYF | TGTGCCAGCAGCTTGACAGATACGCAGTATTTT
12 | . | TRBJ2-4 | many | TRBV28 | CASSLPLGIQYF | TGTGCCAGCAGTTTACCCCTTGGCATTCAGTACTTC
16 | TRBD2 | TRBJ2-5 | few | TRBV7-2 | CASSSGLAAREETQYF | TGTGCCAGCAGCTCGGGACTAGCAGCCCGGGAAGAGACCCAGTACTTC
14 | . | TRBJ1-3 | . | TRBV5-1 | CASSQGTAGNTIYF | TGCGCCAGCAGCCAAGGGACGGCAGGAAACACCATATATTTT
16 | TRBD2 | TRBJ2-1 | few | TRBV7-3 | CASSLSASGGADEQFF | TGTGCCAGCAGCCTCTCGGCTAGCGGGGGGGCGGATGAGCAGTTCTTC
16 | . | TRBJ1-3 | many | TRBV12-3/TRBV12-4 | CASSSGPNSRGNTIYF | TGTGCCAGCAGTTCCGGACCGAACAGCCGCGGAAACACCATATATTTT
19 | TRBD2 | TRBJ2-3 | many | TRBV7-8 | CASSLGLAGDLAHTDTQYF | TGTGCCAGCAGCTTGGGTCTAGCGGGGGATTTGGCCCACACAGATACGCAGTATTTT